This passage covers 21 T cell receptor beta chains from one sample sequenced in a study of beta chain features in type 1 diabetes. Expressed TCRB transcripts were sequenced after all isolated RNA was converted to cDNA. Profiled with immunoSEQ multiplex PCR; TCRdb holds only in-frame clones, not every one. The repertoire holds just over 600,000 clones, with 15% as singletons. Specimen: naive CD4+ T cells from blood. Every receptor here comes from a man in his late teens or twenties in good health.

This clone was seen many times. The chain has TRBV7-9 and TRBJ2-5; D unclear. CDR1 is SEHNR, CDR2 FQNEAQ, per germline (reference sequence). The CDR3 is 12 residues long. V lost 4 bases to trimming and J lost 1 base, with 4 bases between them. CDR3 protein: CASSSGQETQYF. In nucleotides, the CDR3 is TGTGCCAGCAGCTCCGGCCAAGAGACCCAGTACTTC.

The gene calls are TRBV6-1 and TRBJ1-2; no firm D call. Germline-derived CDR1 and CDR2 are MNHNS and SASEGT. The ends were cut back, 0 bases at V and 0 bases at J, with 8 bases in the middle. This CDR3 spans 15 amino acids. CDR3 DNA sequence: TGTGCCAGCAGTGAAGCGTCCGGGGCTAACTATGGCTACACCTTC. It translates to CASSEASGANYGYTF.

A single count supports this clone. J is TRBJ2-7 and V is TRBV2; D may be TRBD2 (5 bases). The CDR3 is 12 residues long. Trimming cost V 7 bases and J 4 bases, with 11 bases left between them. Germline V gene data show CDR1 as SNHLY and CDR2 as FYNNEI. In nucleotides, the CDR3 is TGTGCCAGCACCATTCGGGATTACGAGCAGTACTTC. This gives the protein CASTIRDYEQYF.

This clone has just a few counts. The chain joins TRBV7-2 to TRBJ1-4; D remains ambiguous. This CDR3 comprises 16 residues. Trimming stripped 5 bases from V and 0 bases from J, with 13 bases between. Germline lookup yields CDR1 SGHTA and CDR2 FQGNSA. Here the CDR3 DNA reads TGTGCCAGCAGCGCCGTACGAGGATCAACTAATGAAAAACTGTTTTTT. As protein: CASSAVRGSTNEKLFF.

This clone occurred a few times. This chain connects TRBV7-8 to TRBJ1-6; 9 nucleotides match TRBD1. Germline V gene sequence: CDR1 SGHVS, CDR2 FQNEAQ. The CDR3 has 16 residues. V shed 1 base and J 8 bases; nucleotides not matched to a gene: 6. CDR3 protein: CASSLGQTGGYSPLHF. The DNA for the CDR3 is TGTGCCAGCAGCTTAGGGCAGACAGGGGGTTATTCACCCCTCCACTTT.

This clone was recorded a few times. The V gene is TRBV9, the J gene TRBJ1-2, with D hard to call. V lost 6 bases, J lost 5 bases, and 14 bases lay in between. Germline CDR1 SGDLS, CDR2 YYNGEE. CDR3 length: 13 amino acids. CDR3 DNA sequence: TGTGCCAGCACCCACTGGGGAGGGTATGGCTACACCTTC. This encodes CASTHWGGYGYTF.

The CDR3 region is CASTRQGSLNQPQHF. CDR3 DNA: TGTGCCAGTACGAGACAGGGGTCCCTCAATCAGCCCCAGCATTTT. The V gene is TRBV19, the J gene TRBJ1-5, with TRBD1 matching 8 bases. This CDR3 is 15 amino acids long. From germline, CDR1 is LNHDA and CDR2 SQIVND (reference sequence). Germline trimming cut 7 bases from V and 3 bases from J; bases unmatched to any gene: 8.

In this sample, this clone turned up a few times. This chain's CDR3 is CASSQAGGGGANVLTF. CDR3 nucleotide sequence: TGCGCCAGCAGCCAAGCGGGGGGTGGTGGGGCCAACGTCCTGACTTTC. This chain uses TRBV4-1 with TRBJ2-6, with 7 bases matching TRBD2. The CDR3 is 16 amino acids. Germline CDR1 reads MGHRA; CDR2 reads YSYEKL. V shed 1 base and J 3 bases; nucleotides not matched to a gene: 3.

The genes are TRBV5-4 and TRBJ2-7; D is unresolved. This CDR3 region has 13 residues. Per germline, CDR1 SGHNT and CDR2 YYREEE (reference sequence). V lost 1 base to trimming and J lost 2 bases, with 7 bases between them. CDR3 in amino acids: CASSLPFPYEQYF. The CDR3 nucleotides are TGTGCCAGCAGCTTGCCCTTTCCCTACGAGCAGTACTTC.

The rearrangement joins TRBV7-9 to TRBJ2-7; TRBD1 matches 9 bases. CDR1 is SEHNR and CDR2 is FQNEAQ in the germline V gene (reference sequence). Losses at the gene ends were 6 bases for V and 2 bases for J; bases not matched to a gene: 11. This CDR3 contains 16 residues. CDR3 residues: CASSYSRDRVPYEQYF. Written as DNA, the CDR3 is TGTGCCAGCAGTTACAGCCGGGACAGGGTTCCCTACGAGCAGTACTTC.

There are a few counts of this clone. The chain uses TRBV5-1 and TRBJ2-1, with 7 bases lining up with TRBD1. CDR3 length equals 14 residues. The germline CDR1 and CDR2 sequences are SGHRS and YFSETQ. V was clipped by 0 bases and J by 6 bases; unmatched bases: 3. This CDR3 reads CASSLAAGGNEQFF. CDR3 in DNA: TGCGCCAGCAGCTTGGCCGCAGGGGGCAATGAGCAGTTCTTC.

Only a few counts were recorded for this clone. This CDR3 is CASSYQGSSYNEQFF. The CDR3 bases are TGTGCCAGCAGTTACCAGGGGAGCTCCTACAATGAGCAGTTCTTC. This chain uses TRBV6-6 with TRBJ2-1; the D gene is possibly TRBD1 (6 bases). The length of the CDR3 is 15 residues. Trimming removed 2 bases from V and 0 bases from J, with 8 bases in between. Germline loops: CDR1 MNHNY, CDR2 SVGAGI (reference sequence).

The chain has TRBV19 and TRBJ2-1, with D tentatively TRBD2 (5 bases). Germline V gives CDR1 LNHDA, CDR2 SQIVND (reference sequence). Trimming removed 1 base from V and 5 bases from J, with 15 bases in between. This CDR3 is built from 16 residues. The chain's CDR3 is CASSIARAGNHNEQFF. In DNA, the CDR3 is TGTGCCAGTAGTATAGCACGGGCGGGTAACCACAATGAGCAGTTCTTC.

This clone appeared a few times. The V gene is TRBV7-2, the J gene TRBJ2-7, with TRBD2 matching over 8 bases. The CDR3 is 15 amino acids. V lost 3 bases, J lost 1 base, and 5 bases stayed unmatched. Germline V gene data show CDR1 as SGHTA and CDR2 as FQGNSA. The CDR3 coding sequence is TGTGCCAGCAGCTTTGGACTAGCAAGTTCCTACGAGCAGTACTTC. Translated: CASSFGLASSYEQYF.

In DNA, the CDR3 is TGTGCCAGCAGTCCAAGGCCCTCTGGAAACACCATATATTTT. Translation gives CASSPRPSGNTIYF. J is TRBJ1-3 and V is TRBV6-5; no definite D call. The CDR3 extends over 14 amino acids. V was cut by 5 bases and J by 0 bases, with 8 bases left in between. Germline CDR1 and CDR2: MNHEY and SVGAGI.

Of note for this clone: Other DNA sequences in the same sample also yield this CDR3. The CDR3 nucleotides are TGCAGCGTTGAGCAGGGTGCAGATACGCAGTATTTT. Translated: CSVEQGADTQYF. V is TRBV29-1 and J is TRBJ2-3; possibly TRBD1 for D (5 bases). Per the germline V gene, CDR1 is SQVTM and CDR2 is ANQGSEA. Trimming shortened V by 3 bases and J by 4 bases, and 8 bases separated the two germline ends. The CDR3 sequence is 12 residues long.

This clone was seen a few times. The CDR3 is CRTSGRQTQYF. CDR3 nucleotide sequence: TGCAGAACCAGCGGGAGGCAGACCCAGTACTTC. The V gene is TRBV20-1, the J gene TRBJ2-5, with 9 bases lining up with TRBD2. The CDR3 is 11 residues long. Looked up from germline, CDR1 is DFQATT and CDR2 is SNEGSKA (reference sequence).

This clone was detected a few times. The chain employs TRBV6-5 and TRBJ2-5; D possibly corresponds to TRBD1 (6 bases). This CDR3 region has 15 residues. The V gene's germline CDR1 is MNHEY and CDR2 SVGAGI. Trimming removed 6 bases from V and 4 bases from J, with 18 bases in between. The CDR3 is CASSVFRGRGETQYF. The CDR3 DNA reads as TGTGCCAGCAGCGTCTTCAGGGGACGAGGAGAGACCCAGTACTTC.

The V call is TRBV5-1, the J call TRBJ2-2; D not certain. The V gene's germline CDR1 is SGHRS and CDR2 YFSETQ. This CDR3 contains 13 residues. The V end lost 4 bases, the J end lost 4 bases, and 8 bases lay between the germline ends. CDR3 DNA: TGCGCCAGCAGCCCAATGACCACCGGGGAGCTGTTTTTT. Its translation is CASSPMTTGELFF.

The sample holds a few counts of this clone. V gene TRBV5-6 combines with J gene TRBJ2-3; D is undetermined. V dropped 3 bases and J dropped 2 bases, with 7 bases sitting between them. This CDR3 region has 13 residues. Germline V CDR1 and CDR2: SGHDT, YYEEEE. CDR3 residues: CASSSDVTDTQYF. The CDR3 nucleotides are TGTGCCAGCAGCTCGGACGTCACAGATACGCAGTATTTT.

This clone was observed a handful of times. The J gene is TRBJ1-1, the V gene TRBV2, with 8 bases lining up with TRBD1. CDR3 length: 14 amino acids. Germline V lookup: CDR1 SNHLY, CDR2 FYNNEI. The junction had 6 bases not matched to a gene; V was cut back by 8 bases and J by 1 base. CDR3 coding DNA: TGTGCCAGCTACCGGACAGGGACGAACACTGAAGCTTTCTTT. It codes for CASYRTGTNTEAFF. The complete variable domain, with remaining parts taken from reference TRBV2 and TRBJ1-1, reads EPEVTQTPSHQVTQMGQEVILRCVPISNHLYFYWYRQILGQKVEFLVSFYNNEISEKSEIFDDQFSVERPDGSNFTLKIRSTKLEDSAMYFCASYRTGTNTEAFFGQGTRLTVV.